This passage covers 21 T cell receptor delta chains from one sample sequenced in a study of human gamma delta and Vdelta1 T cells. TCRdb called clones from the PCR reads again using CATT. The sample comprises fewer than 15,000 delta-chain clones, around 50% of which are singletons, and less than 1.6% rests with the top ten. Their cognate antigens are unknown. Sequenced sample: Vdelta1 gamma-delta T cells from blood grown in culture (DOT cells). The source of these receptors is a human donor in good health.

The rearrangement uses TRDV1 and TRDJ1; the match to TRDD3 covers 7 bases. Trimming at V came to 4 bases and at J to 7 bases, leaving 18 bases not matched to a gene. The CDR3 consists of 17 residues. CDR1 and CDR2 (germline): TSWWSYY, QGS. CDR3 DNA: TGTGCTCTTGGGGGCGTCTACAAATGGGATACCTCCAGTAAACTCATCTTT. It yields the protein CALGGVYKWDTSSKLIF.

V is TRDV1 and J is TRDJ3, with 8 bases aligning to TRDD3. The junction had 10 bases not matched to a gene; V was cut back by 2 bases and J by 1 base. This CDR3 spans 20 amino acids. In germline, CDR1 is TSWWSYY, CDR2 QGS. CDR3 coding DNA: TGTGCTCTTGGGGAAGTACTCCTACGGGGGATATCCTGGGACACCCGACAGATGTTTTTC. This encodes CALGEVLLRGISWDTRQMFF.

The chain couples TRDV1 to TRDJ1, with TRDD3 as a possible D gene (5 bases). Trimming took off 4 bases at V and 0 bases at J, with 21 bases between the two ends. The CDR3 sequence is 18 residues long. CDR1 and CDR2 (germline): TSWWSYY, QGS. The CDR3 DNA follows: TGTGCTCTTGGGGCGGATGGGACACGGGGGTGGTACACCGATAAACTCATCTTT. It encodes CALGADGTRGWYTDKLIF.

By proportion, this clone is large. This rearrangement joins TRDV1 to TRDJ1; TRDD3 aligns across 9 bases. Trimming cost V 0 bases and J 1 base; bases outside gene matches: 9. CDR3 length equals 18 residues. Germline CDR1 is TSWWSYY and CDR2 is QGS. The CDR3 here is CALGELAEDWGTTDKLIF. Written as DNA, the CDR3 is TGTGCTCTTGGGGAACTAGCTGAGGACTGGGGGACCACCGATAAACTCATCTTT.

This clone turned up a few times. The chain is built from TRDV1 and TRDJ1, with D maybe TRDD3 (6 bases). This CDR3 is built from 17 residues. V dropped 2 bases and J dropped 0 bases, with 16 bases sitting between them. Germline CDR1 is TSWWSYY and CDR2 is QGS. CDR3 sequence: CALGEKYAGEHTDKLIF. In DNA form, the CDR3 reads TGTGCTCTTGGGGAAAAGTATGCGGGGGAGCACACCGATAAACTCATCTTT.

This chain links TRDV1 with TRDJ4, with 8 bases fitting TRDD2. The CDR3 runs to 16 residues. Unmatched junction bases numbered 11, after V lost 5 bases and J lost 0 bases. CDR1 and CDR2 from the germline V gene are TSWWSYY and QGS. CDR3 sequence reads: CALGPLPTGISRPLIF. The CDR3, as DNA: TGTGCTCTTGGGCCACTTCCTACGGGGATTTCCAGACCCCTGATCTTT.

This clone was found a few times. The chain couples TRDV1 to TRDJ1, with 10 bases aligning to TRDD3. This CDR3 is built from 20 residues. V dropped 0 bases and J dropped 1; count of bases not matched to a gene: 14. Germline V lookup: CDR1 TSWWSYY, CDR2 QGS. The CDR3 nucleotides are TGTGCTCTTGGGGAACTGCGATTGGGGGATACAGTTTCCCCCACCGATAAACTCATCTTT. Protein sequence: CALGELRLGDTVSPTDKLIF.

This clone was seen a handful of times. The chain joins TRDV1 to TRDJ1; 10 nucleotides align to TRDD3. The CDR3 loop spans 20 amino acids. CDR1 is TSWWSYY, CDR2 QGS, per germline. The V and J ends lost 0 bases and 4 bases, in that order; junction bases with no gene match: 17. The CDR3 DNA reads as TGTGCTCTTGGGGAACTGAAAGGCCCCTTGGGGGATACAAGGTTCGATAAACTCATCTTT. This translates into CALGELKGPLGDTRFDKLIF.

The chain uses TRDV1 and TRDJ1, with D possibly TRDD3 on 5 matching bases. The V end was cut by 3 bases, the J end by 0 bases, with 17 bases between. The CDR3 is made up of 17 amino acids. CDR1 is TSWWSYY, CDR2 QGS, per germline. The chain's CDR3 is CALGELLRGGYTDKLIF. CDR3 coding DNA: TGTGCTCTTGGGGAGCTACTAAGAGGGGGTTACACCGATAAACTCATCTTT.

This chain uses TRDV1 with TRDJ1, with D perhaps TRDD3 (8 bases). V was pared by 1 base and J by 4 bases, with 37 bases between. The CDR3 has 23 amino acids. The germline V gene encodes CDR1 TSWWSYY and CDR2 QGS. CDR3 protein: CALGERVPVSYERGGGSGDKLIF. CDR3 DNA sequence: TGTGCTCTTGGGGAACGGGTCCCCGTTTCCTACGAGCGTGGTGGGGGATCAGGCGATAAACTCATCTTT.

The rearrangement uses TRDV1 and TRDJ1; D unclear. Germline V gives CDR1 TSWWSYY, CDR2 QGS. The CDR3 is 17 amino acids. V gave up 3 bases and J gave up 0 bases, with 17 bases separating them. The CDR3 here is CALGDRRAFPYTDKLIF. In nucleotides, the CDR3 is TGTGCTCTTGGGGACCGCAGGGCTTTTCCGTACACCGATAAACTCATCTTT.

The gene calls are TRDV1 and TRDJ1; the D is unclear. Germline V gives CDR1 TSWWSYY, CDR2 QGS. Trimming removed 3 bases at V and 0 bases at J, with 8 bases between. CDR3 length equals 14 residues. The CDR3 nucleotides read TGTGCTCTTGGGGATGTCTCGTACACCGATAAACTCATCTTT. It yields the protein CALGDVSYTDKLIF.

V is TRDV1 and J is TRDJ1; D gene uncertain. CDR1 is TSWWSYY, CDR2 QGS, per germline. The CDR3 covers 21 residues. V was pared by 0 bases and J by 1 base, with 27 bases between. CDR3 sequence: CALGELVVVSFTELITDKLIF. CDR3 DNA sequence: TGTGCTCTTGGGGAACTAGTCGTAGTGTCGTTTACTGAGCTCATCACCGATAAACTCATCTTT.

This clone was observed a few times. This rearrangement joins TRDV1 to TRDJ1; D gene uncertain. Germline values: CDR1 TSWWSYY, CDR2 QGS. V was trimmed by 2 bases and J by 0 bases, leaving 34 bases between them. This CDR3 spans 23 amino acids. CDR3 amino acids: CALGEFIPTQGPTFIGYTDKLIF. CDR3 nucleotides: TGTGCTCTTGGGGAATTCATTCCCACTCAAGGGCCCACTTTCATCGGGTACACCGATAAACTCATCTTT.

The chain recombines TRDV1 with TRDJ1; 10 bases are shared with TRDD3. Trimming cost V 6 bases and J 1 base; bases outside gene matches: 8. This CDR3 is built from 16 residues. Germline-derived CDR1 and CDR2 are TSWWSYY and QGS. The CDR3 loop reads CALGTLRGIRTDKLIF. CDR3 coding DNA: TGTGCTCTTGGTACTCTGCGGGGGATACGCACCGATAAACTCATCTTT.

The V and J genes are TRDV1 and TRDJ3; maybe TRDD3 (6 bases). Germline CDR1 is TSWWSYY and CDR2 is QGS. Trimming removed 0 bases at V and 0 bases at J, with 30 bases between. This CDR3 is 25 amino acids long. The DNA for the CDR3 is TGTGCTCTTGGGGAACTAGAGGTTTCTCTCACGAATTTACTGGGTGCCTCCTGGGACACCCGACAGATGTTTTTC. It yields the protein CALGELEVSLTNLLGASWDTRQMFF.

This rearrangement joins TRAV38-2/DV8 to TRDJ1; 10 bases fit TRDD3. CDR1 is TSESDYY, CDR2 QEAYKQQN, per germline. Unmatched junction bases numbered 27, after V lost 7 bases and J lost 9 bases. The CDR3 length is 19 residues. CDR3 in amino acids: CAYFPLPPGGIRYEWELIF. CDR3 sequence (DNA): TGTGCTTATTTCCCCCTTCCTCCCGGGGGGATACGCTACGAATGGGAACTCATCTTT.

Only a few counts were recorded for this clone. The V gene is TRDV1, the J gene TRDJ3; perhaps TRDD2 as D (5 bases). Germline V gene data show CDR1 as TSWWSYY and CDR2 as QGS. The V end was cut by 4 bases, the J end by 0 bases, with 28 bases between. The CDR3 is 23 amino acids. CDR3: CALGVLLISNSSSSSWDTRQMFF. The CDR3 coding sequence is TGTGCTCTTGGGGTCCTTCTTATCTCGAATTCCTCTAGTTCCTCCTGGGACACCCGACAGATGTTTTTC.

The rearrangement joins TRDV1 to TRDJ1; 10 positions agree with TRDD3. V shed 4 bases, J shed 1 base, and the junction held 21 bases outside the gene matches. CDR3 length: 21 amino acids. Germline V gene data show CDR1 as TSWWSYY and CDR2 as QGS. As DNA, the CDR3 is TGTGCTCTTGGGGTCATTACCGCTTCCCGTACTGGGGGATTACGCACCGATAAACTCATCTTT. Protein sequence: CALGVITASRTGGLRTDKLIF.

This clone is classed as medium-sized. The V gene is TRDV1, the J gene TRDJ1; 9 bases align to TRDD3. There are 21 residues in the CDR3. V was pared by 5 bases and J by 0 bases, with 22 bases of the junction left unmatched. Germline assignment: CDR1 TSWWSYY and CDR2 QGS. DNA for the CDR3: TGTGCTCTTGGGAAACGCTTACAAATTACTGGGGGAATGGGGTACACCGATAAACTCATCTTT. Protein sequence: CALGKRLQITGGMGYTDKLIF.

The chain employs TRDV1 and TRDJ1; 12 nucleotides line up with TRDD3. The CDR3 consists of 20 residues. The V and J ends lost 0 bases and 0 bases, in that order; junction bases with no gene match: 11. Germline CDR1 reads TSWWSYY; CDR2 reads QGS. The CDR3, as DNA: TGTGCTCTTGGGGAACTGCTGGGGGATACGCCGATTCTTTACACCGATAAACTCATCTTT. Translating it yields CALGELLGDTPILYTDKLIF.